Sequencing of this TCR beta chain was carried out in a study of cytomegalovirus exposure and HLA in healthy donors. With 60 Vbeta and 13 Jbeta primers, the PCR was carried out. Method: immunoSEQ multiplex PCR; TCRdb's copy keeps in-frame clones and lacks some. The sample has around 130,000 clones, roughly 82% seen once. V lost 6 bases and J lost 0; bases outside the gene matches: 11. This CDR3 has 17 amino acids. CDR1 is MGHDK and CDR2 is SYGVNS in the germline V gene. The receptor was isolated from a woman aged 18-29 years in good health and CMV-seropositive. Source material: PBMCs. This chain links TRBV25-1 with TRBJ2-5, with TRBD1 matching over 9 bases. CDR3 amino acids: CASRPGQGPWYQETQYF. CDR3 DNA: TGTGCCAGCAGACCCGGACAGGGGCCTTGGTACCAAGAGACCCAGTACTTC.